The next 13 T cell receptor beta chains were all read from a single sample in a study of CD8 T cells in ankylosing spondylitis. Study-wide findings and caveats: About 8 highly homologous variants made up a TCR beta motif, and this motif appeared characteristic of ankylosing spondylitis blood.

These receptors have no known antigen. TCRdb called the 5' RACE reads again in MiXCR, with one record for every CDR3 protein. The data contain 500,000 to 650,000 distinct CDR3 sequences, over 4% of them singletons. The material sequenced was blood, either unsorted or a sorted T cell fraction (not recorded which). These receptors were collected from a male donor with ankylosing spondylitis.

This clonotype was found many times. The V and J genes are TRBV6-5 and TRBJ1-2; D uncertain. CDR3 length equals 17 residues. Trimming stripped 0 bases from V and 6 bases from J, with 20 bases between. Germline CDR1 and CDR2: MNHEY and SVGAGI. The CDR3 DNA reads as TGTGCCAGCAGTTACTCGGGATACTCTACCGCCCGAGATGGCTACACCTTC. Translating gives CASSYSGYSTARDGYTF.

This clonotype was seen at least ten times. No DNA is shown, since the ends of the CDR3 on it are uncertain; the CDR3 is the one TCRdb lists. The V call is TRBV7-2, the J call TRBJ2-2; no DNA check was done on the table's D call, TRBD1. The length of the CDR3 is 17 amino acids, counting both ends. CDR1 SGHTA and CDR2 FQGNSA come from the germline V gene. The CDR3 reads CASSFRARGMRAGELFF.

This clonotype was detected ten times or more. The chain combines TRBV6-1 with TRBJ1-1; weak D call: TRBD1 (6 bases). This CDR3 spans 14 amino acids. Looked up from germline, CDR1 is MNHNS and CDR2 is SASEGT. Trimming took 3 bases from V and 3 from J, leaving 11 bases between them. CDR3 residues: CASSEWGGHTEAFF. The CDR3 DNA reads TGTGCCAGCAGTGAGTGGGGGGGGCACACTGAAGCTTTCTTT.

This clonotype was detected many times. The genes are TRBV27 and TRBJ1-1, with TRBD1 matching 10 bases. This CDR3 is 15 amino acids long. V shed 4 bases and J 3 bases; nucleotides not matched to a gene: 5. The germline gives CDR1 MNHEY, CDR2 SMNVEV (reference sequence). The CDR3 nucleotides read TGTGCCAGCAGTTCCTACGGACAGGGGGACACTGAAGCTTTCTTT. As protein: CASSSYGQGDTEAFF.

This clonotype has at least ten counts. The rearrangement joins TRBV10-3 to TRBJ2-2; the D gene is possibly TRBD1 (6 bases). The length of the CDR3 is 13 residues. V lost 4 bases to trimming and J lost 4 bases, with 7 bases between them. CDR1 is ENHRY, CDR2 SYGVKD, per germline. CDR3 residues: CAISGDTTGELFF. The CDR3 DNA is TGTGCCATCAGTGGGGACACCACCGGGGAGCTGTTTTTT.

This clonotype has only a few counts. The CDR3 nucleotides are TGTGCCAGCAGAGGGAGGAAAAACATTCAGTACTTC. Translation gives CASRGRKNIQYF. The chain recombines TRBV6-1 with TRBJ2-4, with TRBD2 as a possible D gene (6 bases). The CDR3 sequence is 12 residues long. Germline loops: CDR1 MNHNS, CDR2 SASEGT. V was pared by 6 bases and J by 4 bases, with 7 bases between.

There are many counts of this clonotype. The genes are TRBV20-1 and TRBJ2-7, with unresolved D. V gave up 3 bases and J gave up 2 bases, with 8 bases separating them. Germline CDR1 reads DFQATT; CDR2 reads SNEGSKA (reference sequence). The CDR3 has 12 residues. The CDR3 reads CSASFTAYEQYF. The CDR3 bases are TGCAGTGCTAGCTTCACAGCCTACGAGCAGTACTTC.

This clonotype was observed at least ten times. This chain uses TRBV5-5 with TRBJ2-7, with 8 bases lining up with TRBD2. Unmatched junction bases numbered 5, after V lost 4 bases and J lost 2 bases. Germline CDR1 is SGHKS and CDR2 is YYEKEE (reference sequence). This CDR3 region has 14 residues. Here the CDR3 reads CASSPPGGPYEQYF. In DNA, the CDR3 is TGTGCCAGCAGCCCCCCGGGGGGGCCCTACGAGCAGTACTTC.

This clonotype was picked up many times. This chain joins TRBV5-1 and TRBJ1-2; 7 bases map to TRBD1. CDR1 and CDR2 from the germline V gene are SGHRS and YFSETQ. This CDR3 has 16 amino acids. V was clipped by 4 bases and J by 5 bases; unmatched bases: 14. The CDR3 DNA is TGCGCCAGCAGCCATACTGACCGGGACAGCCCATATGGCTACACCTTC. Its translation is CASSHTDRDSPYGYTF. The variable domain in full, with the rest retrieved from reference TRBV5-1 and TRBJ1-2, is KAGVTQTPRYLIKTRGQQVTLSCSPISGHRSVSWYQQTPGQGLQFLFEYFSETQRNKGNFPGRFSGRQFSNSRSEMNVSTLELGDSALYLCASSHTDRDSPYGYTFGSGTRLTVV.

This clonotype was found many times. The rearrangement joins TRBV10-3 to TRBJ1-1; 10 bases align to TRBD1. CDR1 and CDR2 (germline): ENHRY, SYGVKD. V gave up 6 bases and J gave up 4 bases; unmatched junction bases: 5. The CDR3 is 14 residues long. The CDR3 DNA reads as TGTGCCATCAGCCCGGACAGGGGGGGCACTGAAGCTTTCTTT. This gives the protein CAISPDRGGTEAFF.

In its sample, this clonotype was seen a few times. J is TRBJ2-7 and V is TRBV27; 11 bases agree with TRBD2. CDR3 length: 15 amino acids. CDR1 and CDR2 from the germline V gene are MNHEY and SMNVEV (reference sequence). Trimming at V came to 6 bases and at J to 1 base, leaving 5 bases not matched to a gene. The CDR3 reads CASSVAGGLSYEQYF. CDR3 nucleotides: TGTGCCAGCAGCGTAGCGGGGGGGTTATCCTACGAGCAGTACTTC.

This clonotype was observed at least ten times. The V and J genes are TRBV9 and TRBJ2-5, with 9 positions matching TRBD2. The CDR3 sequence is 15 residues long. The germline V gene encodes CDR1 SGDLS and CDR2 YYNGEE. V was pared by 3 bases and J by 7 bases, with 10 bases of the junction left unmatched. As DNA, the CDR3 is TGTGCCAGCAGCGATCCCCTAGCGGGATATGGGACCCAGTACTTC. Amino acid sequence: CASSDPLAGYGTQYF.

The chain is built from TRBV28 and TRBJ2-1; D is uncertain. Trimming shortened V by 6 bases and J by 4 bases, and 1 base separated the two germline ends. Germline CDR1 is MDHEN and CDR2 is SYDVKM. The CDR3 totals 10 residues. The CDR3 DNA reads as TGTGCCAGCAGATACAATGAGCAGTTCTTC. This sequence encodes CASRYNEQFF.